The rows below give T cell receptor beta chains drawn from one sample of a study of blood T cell repertoires in COVID-19. The protocol was immunoSEQ multiplex PCR, while the TCRdb copy is restricted to in-frame clones and leaves out a portion. The table includes 150,000 or so clones, 65% to 90% detected once. Sequencing was carried out using peripheral blood. These receptors all stem from a woman aged 45-60 years with acute or convalescent COVID-19. The CDR3 runs from the conserved cysteine through the conserved F or W. D genes are given only for firm matches. Expanded clones are given a class, and other clones once, few, many or no size at all.

J: TRBJ2-2; D: .; size: .; V: TRBV7-8; CDR3: CASSLVRVVGELFF
J: TRBJ1-2; D: .; size: .; V: TRBV12-3/TRBV12-4; CDR3: CASREFGYTF
J: TRBJ1-6; D: .; size: few; V: TRBV7-2; CDR3: CASSLVGGSYNSPLHF
J: TRBJ2-7; D: .; size: .; V: TRBV6-6; CDR3: CASSAVYEQYF
J: TRBJ2-7; D: TRBD2; size: .; V: TRBV5-1; CDR3: CASSPVAGLGSEQYF
J: TRBJ2-7; D: TRBD1; size: .; V: TRBV11-2; CDR3: CASSLVGTGAYEQYF
J: TRBJ2-1; D: .; size: .; V: TRBV7-2; CDR3: CASKGLRRNEQFF
J: TRBJ1-2; D: .; size: few; V: TRBV12-3/TRBV12-4; CDR3: CASSLGQNYGYTF
J: TRBJ2-2; D: .; size: .; V: TRBV7-9; CDR3: CASSFSGGHTGELFF
J: TRBJ1-3; D: .; size: once; V: TRBV7-9; CDR3: CASHWSGNTIYF
J: TRBJ1-2; D: .; size: once; V: TRBV15; CDR3: CATSRDSGWTENGYTF
J: TRBJ2-1; D: .; size: once; V: TRBV27; CDR3: CAARRYNEQFF
J: TRBJ2-5; D: .; size: .; V: TRBV6-1; CDR3: CASSEWAYQETQYF
J: TRBJ1-2; D: TRBD1; size: .; V: TRBV5-6; CDR3: CASSSTGGLYGYTF
J: TRBJ2-1; D: .; size: .; V: TRBV7-2; CDR3: CASSLESDNEQFF
J: TRBJ2-1; D: TRBD2; size: once; V: TRBV9; CDR3: CASSTLAGHYNEQFF
J: TRBJ1-6; D: .; size: .; V: TRBV2; CDR3: CASITGSSYNSPLHF
J: TRBJ1-5; D: .; size: few; V: TRBV10-1; CDR3: CASSEGPNQPQHF
J: TRBJ2-7; D: TRBD1; size: .; V: TRBV7-3; CDR3: CASSLGQGGYEQYF
J: TRBJ2-5; D: TRBD1; size: .; V: TRBV28; CDR3: CASIRGHGETQYF
J: TRBJ2-3; D: .; size: .; V: TRBV5-1; CDR3: CASSRQGAGYTDTQYF
J: TRBJ1-6; D: .; size: .; V: TRBV7-2; CDR3: CASSPLASPLHF
J: TRBJ2-5; D: TRBD2; size: .; V: TRBV7-8; CDR3: CASSLAGGGFIQETQYF
J: TRBJ1-4; D: TRBD1; size: .; V: TRBV4-1; CDR3: CASSQAGTGALKLFF
J: TRBJ2-7; D: .; size: few; V: TRBV28; CDR3: CASTRDRGNEQYF
J: TRBJ2-3; D: .; size: .; V: TRBV9; CDR3: CASSVGRGGTDTQYF
J: TRBJ2-7; D: TRBD2; size: .; V: TRBV10-1; CDR3: CASSGETSGYEQYF
J: TRBJ2-3; D: TRBD1; size: once; V: TRBV5-1; CDR3: CASSLGTGLGTDTQYF
J: TRBJ2-3; D: TRBD2; size: .; V: TRBV6-1; CDR3: CASSEASGRAFYTDTQYF
J: TRBJ1-2; D: .; size: .; V: TRBV6-1; CDR3: CASSESGAYGYTF
J: TRBJ2-5; D: TRBD1; size: .; V: TRBV18; CDR3: CASSPRGQGAFGETQYF
J: TRBJ2-7; D: TRBD2; size: .; V: TRBV14; CDR3: CASSPRLAGATEQYF
J: TRBJ2-2; D: .; size: .; V: TRBV3-1/TRBV3-2; CDR3: CPDRMSSNTGELFF
J: TRBJ2-4; D: .; size: .; V: TRBV5-1; CDR3: CASSLVSDSQNIQYF